This T cell receptor (beta chain) originates from a study of blood T cell repertoires in COVID-19 (dated by TCRdb to 2018 to 2021). Notes on the research overall: Samples from collaborators originated in the United States, Italy and Spain and spanned both the acute and convalescent phases of COVID-19. The material from the prospective study consisted of cDNA or gDNA derived from T cells, B-cell-depleted T cells, or PBMCs. Sample metadata almost always included a de-identified subject ID, COVID-19 status, age in years and sex. Where available, HLA class I and class II types were obtained from metadata supplied by the sample provider rather than from assay-based typing. The dataset comprised deeply sampled blood TCRbeta repertoires from subjects exposed to, actively infected with, or recovered from COVID-19. The repertoires were released in a freely available public database intended as a resource for research on the immune response to SARS-CoV-2. Samples came from the ongoing ImmuneRACE study (first 160 participants) plus 1,254 subjects from 6 global collaborators. Summary of the overall study and its limitations: Clinical and demographic metadata were provided uncurated, with the amount varying by source and participant.

TCRbeta CDR3 regions were amplified from genomic DNA using the immunoSEQ Assay, a bias-controlled multiplex PCR. Per the authors' processing: Within the assay, amplification of reference gene primers was used to estimate how many nucleated cells each sample contained. To quantify the absolute abundance of each unique TCRbeta CDR3 rearrangement, sequence reads were collapsed and filtered. For each sample, productive Simpson clonality was calculated as the square root of Simpson's diversity index over productive rearrangements. TCRdb stores this immuneACCESS table with in-frame sequences only. Part of the clones is absent; in the studies checked, under half of the shortfall reflects unresolved V genes, and no reason is known for the rest. That table is the source of V, J and clone size, and D and trimming were worked out from the DNA. The table for this sample lists 370,000 or so clones; about 87% of them were counted only once. The top ten constitute approximately 1.3% of the sample.

As to this clone: There is no known antigen for this receptor. No base qualities exist here, and no much larger clone lies one base off it.

Participants in the prospective study were aged about 18 to 95 years, lived in some 24 United States geographic areas, and enrolled through a virtual design. Cohort assignment in the prospective study relied on participant-reported clinical history from a screening survey and a study questionnaire. ImmuneRACE Cohort 3 recovered participants were defined by two consecutive negative NP/OP PCR tests, healthcare professional clearance, or symptom resolution. In the prospective study, whole blood, serum and a nasopharyngeal or oropharyngeal swab were collected from each participant by mobile phlebotomists. Additional blood draws and questionnaires over an approximately 2-month period could optionally be provided by prospective study participants. Blood samples from the prospective study were shipped frozen or at room temperature prior to DNA extraction. Measured from the cysteine to the phenylalanine, the CDR3 is 13 residues long. CDR3 DNA is the only sequence kept; it has 39 bases, read in frame from the first base. The germline V gene (reference sequence) yields GTSNPN for CDR1 and SVGIG for CDR2. V is cut back by 4 bases and J by 4 bases, with 5 bases in the junction unmatched.

Recombination connected TRBV30 to TRBJ2-5; 8 junctional bases match TRBD1. This clonotype was obtained from a man aged 25-40 years who had recovered from COVID-19. The sequencing input was PBMCs or T cells enriched from blood (not recorded which). The CDR3 region has the sequence CAWTPTGVETQYF. In nucleotides, the sequence is TGTGCCTGGACCCCGACAGGGGTAGAGACCCAGTACTTC.